The next 17 T cell receptor beta chains were all read from a single sample in a study of blood T cells in healthy people across ages. Primed by a sample-barcoded 5' primer and a J-beta primer mix, a second PCR proceeded for about 6 to 12 cycles. TCRdb reprocessed the 5' RACE reads via MiXCR and lists one record per CDR3 protein. This table has about 640,000 distinct CDR3 sequences, about 53% appearing once. The sequenced material came from blood. The receptors shown here come from a man aged 55 to 70 in good health.

The rearrangement links TRBV28 to TRBJ2-7, with 7 positions matching TRBD2. CDR3 length: 13 amino acids. J was trimmed by 0 bases and V by 9 bases; bases with no gene match: 5. CDR1 is MDHEN and CDR2 is SYDVKM in the germline V gene. CDR3 in DNA: TGTGCCAGTCACGGGACTAACTCCTACGAGCAGTACTTC. This encodes CASHGTNSYEQYF.

A few counts support this clonotype. This chain links TRBV6-6 with TRBJ2-7; 7 nucleotides align to TRBD1. Germline CDR1 and CDR2: MNHNY and SVGAGI (reference sequence). This CDR3 spans 16 amino acids. The junction had 10 bases not matched to a gene; V was cut back by 5 bases and J by 0 bases. In nucleotides, the CDR3 is TGTGCCAGCAGTAAGAACCGGGACAGAAGCTCCTACGAGCAGTACTTC. Translation gives CASSKNRDRSSYEQYF.

The chain joins TRBV6-1 to TRBJ2-3; the D is unclear. The CDR3 is made up of 13 amino acids. Germline V gene sequence: CDR1 MNHNS, CDR2 SASEGT. V lost 2 bases to trimming and J lost 4 bases, with 7 bases between them. The CDR3 DNA reads as TGTGCCAGCAGTGAATCCCTAGCAGATACGCAGTATTTT. Translating it yields CASSESLADTQYF.

The rearrangement joins TRBV6-1 to TRBJ2-7; no clear D gene. The CDR3 runs to 15 residues. Trimming took 0 bases from V and 1 from J, leaving 10 bases between them. Germline assignment: CDR1 MNHNS and CDR2 SASEGT. The chain's CDR3 is CASSEANILSYEQYF. CDR3 coding DNA: TGTGCCAGCAGTGAAGCGAACATCCTATCCTACGAGCAGTACTTC.

This clonotype was observed a few times. V and J are TRBV20-1 and TRBJ2-3; 14 positions match TRBD2. Germline trimming cut 5 bases from V and 3 bases from J; bases unmatched to any gene: 1. The CDR3 is 14 residues long. Germline CDR1 and CDR2: DFQATT and SNEGSKA (reference sequence). DNA of the CDR3: TGCAGTGCTCGACTAGCGGGGGGGACAGATACGCAGTATTTT. Protein sequence: CSARLAGGTDTQYF.

The sample holds one count of this clonotype. The chain couples TRBV5-1 to TRBJ2-3; D is unresolved. Germline-derived CDR1 and CDR2 are SGHRS and YFSETQ. V was clipped by 7 bases and J by 0 bases, with 12 bases between them. The CDR3 length is 14 residues. The CDR3 nucleotides are TGCGCCAGCCAAACCGGATCTAGCACAGATACGCAGTATTTT. Its protein product is CASQTGSSTDTQYF.

The rearrangement joins TRBV5-1 to TRBJ1-1; possibly TRBD1 for D (6 bases). The CDR3 sequence is 13 residues long. V dropped 3 bases and J dropped 5 bases, with 11 bases sitting between them. CDR1 and CDR2 (germline): SGHRS, YFSETQ. The CDR3 sequence is CASSSYRETEAFF. The CDR3 region has the DNA TGCGCCAGCAGCTCATACAGGGAGACTGAAGCTTTCTTT. The whole variable domain, remainder taken from reference TRBV5-1 and TRBJ1-1, is KAGVTQTPRYLIKTRGQQVTLSCSPISGHRSVSWYQQTPGQGLQFLFEYFSETQRNKGNFPGRFSGRQFSNSRSEMNVSTLELGDSALYLCASSSYRETEAFFGQGTRLTVV.

The V gene is TRBV29-1, the J gene TRBJ2-3, with no clear D. Trimming left V 3 bases short and J 5 bases short, with 15 bases between. The CDR3 loop spans 14 amino acids. Germline lookup yields CDR1 SQVTM and CDR2 ANQGSEA. CDR3 residues: CSVEIRAHGDTQYF. The CDR3 DNA is TGCAGCGTTGAGATACGGGCCCATGGAGATACGCAGTATTTT.

The CDR3, as DNA: TGTGCCAGCAGGCCATACTTCGGGACAGGGGACGTAAAGCCCCAGCATTTT. Protein sequence: CASRPYFGTGDVKPQHF. The V call is TRBV6-1, the J call TRBJ1-5; TRBD1 agrees at 10 bases. The CDR3 spans 17 residues. Germline CDR1 is MNHNS and CDR2 is SASEGT. V lost 6 bases, J lost 8 bases, and 16 bases stayed unmatched.

The sample holds a few counts of this clonotype. The junction departs from the called germline gene at one end, perhaps through a read error. The chain has TRBV5-1 and TRBJ2-1; the D gene could be TRBD1 or TRBD2 (6 bases each). In germline, CDR1 is SGHRS, CDR2 YFSETQ. CDR3 length: 16 residues. This CDR3 is CASSLGGTGAYNEQFF. CDR3 nucleotide sequence: TGTGCCAGCAGTTTGGGGGGCACCGGGGCCTACAATGAGCAGTTCTTC. The whole variable domain, remainder taken from reference TRBV5-1 and TRBJ2-1, is KAGVTQTPRYLIKTRGQQVTLSCSPISGHRSVSWYQQTPGQGLQFLFEYFSETQRNKGNFPGRFSGRQFSNSRSEMNVSTLELGDSALYLCASSLGGTGAYNEQFFGPGTRLTVL.

The gene calls are TRBV12-3 or TRBV12-4 and TRBJ2-5; D gene unclear. CDR3 length: 13 residues. Trimming cost V 5 bases and J 5 bases, with 12 bases left between them. The CDR3 coding sequence is TGTGCCAGCAGTCCCACCGATTGGGAGACCCAGTACTTC. This codes for CASSPTDWETQYF.

The chain carries TRBV14 and TRBJ2-5; TRBD1 might be the D (6 bases). Looked up from germline, CDR1 is SGHDN and CDR2 is FVKESK. CDR3 size: 14 residues. Trimming stripped 2 bases from V and 1 base from J, with 8 bases between. The DNA for the CDR3 is TGTGCCAGCAGCCAAATAGGGGGCCAAGAGACCCAGTACTTC. Protein: CASSQIGGQETQYF.

The J gene is TRBJ2-7, the V gene TRBV10-3; 7 positions match TRBD1. The CDR3 has 15 residues. The V and J ends lost 6 bases and 1 base, in that order; junction bases with no gene match: 9. Germline CDR1 is ENHRY and CDR2 is SYGVKD. This CDR3 reads CAISPDRVASYEQYF. CDR3 sequence (DNA): TGTGCCATCAGCCCCGACAGGGTAGCGTCCTACGAGCAGTACTTC.

In DNA form, the CDR3 reads TGCAGTGCTAGAGACCCCGGGGGGGGATTTGGCACAGATACGCAGTATTTT. Translating gives CSARDPGGGFGTDTQYF. The rearrangement links TRBV20-1 to TRBJ2-3, with TRBD2 identical over 8 bases. This CDR3 is 17 amino acids long. Losses at the gene ends were 0 bases for V and 1 base for J; bases not matched to a gene: 9. Germline assignment: CDR1 DFQATT and CDR2 SNEGSKA (reference sequence).

The chain is built from TRBV7-9 and TRBJ2-3; no definite D call. Trimming removed 5 bases from V and 0 bases from J, with 12 bases in between. In germline, CDR1 is SEHNR, CDR2 FQNEAQ (reference sequence). CDR3 length equals 15 residues. The CDR3 nucleotides read TGTGCCAGCAGCCCCGACACGTTTAGCACAGATACGCAGTATTTT. Protein: CASSPDTFSTDTQYF.

This clonotype was found many times. The chain recombines TRBV7-2 with TRBJ1-2, with 8 positions matching TRBD1. Trimming removed 5 bases from V and 8 bases from J; junction bases left unmatched: 7. The CDR3 has 13 residues. The V gene's germline CDR1 is SGHTA and CDR2 FQGNSA. The CDR3 loop is CASSPGQGEGYTF. The CDR3 DNA sequence: TGTGCCAGCAGCCCAGGACAGGGCGAGGGCTACACCTTC.

The V call is TRBV6-5, the J call TRBJ2-3; D possibly corresponds to TRBD1 (6 bases). The germline CDR1 and CDR2 sequences are MNHEY and SVGAGI. The CDR3 is 15 residues long. The germline V and J ends were trimmed by 4 bases and 4 bases, with 15 bases remaining between them. The chain's CDR3 is CASSSPLGGSDTQYF. In DNA form, the CDR3 reads TGTGCCAGCAGTTCCCCACTAGGGGGATCAGATACGCAGTATTTT.